The subject of this entry is one T cell receptor (beta chain). Its antigen is not identified. CDR3 length: 14 residues. The V and J ends lost 4 bases and 2 bases, in that order; junction bases with no gene match: 3. The germline V gene has CDR1 SGHTA and CDR2 FQGNSA. These data are taken from a study of Tregs in tolerant kidney transplant recipients. Clones were sequenced by immunoSEQ multiplex PCR, and TCRdb holds only the in-frame ones, with some missing. The sample has 15,000 or so clones, approximately 55% seen once. CFSE-labeled recipient PBMCs were cultured more than five days with irradiated graft donor PBMCs, then FACS-sorted.

This sequence joins TRBV7-2 and TRBJ1-1; 8 bases align to TRBD1. This specimen was CD4+ T cells from blood cultured with allogeneic cells, taken before the transplant. This receptor was taken from a human patient who received a combined kidney and bone marrow transplant. The CDR3 sequence is CASSSQGANTEAFF. In DNA, the CDR3 is TGTGCCAGCAGCTCCCAGGGGGCCAACACTGAAGCTTTCTTT. Full variable domain (outside the CDR3, taken from reference TRBV7-2 and TRBJ1-1): GAGVSQSPSNKVTEKGKDVELRCDPISGHTALYWYRQSLGQGLEFLIYFQGNSAPDKSGLPSDRFSAERTGGSVSTLTIQRTQQEDSAVYLCASSSQGANTEAFFGQGTRLTVV.